This T cell receptor (beta chain) was documented in a study of identifying expanded T cells in peripheral blood. V was clipped by 0 bases and J by 10 bases, with 7 bases between them. CDR3 length: 13 amino acids. CDR1 is SGHDN and CDR2 is FVKESK in the germline V gene. No infections or other immune events were documented during collection. Sequencing was performed with immunoSEQ multiplex PCR; in TCRdb, only in-frame clones are kept and a portion is missing. The top ten clones hold roughly 4.1% of a sample with tens of thousands of clones, 70% to 90% of them seen once. The sequence derives from a person between 18 and 75 years old in good health. Sequencing used blood. V gene TRBV14 combines with J gene TRBJ1-6; no clear D gene. CDR3 nucleotide sequence: TGTGCCAGCAGCCAAGATATGGGATCACCCCTCCACTTT. Its translation is CASSQDMGSPLHF. The variable domain in full, with the rest retrieved from reference TRBV14 and TRBJ1-6, is EAGVTQFPSHSVIEKGQTVTLRCDPISGHDNLYWYRRVMGKEIKFLLHFVKESKQDESGMPNNRFLAERTGGTYSTLKVQPAELEDSGVYFCASSQDMGSPLHFGNGTRLTVT.